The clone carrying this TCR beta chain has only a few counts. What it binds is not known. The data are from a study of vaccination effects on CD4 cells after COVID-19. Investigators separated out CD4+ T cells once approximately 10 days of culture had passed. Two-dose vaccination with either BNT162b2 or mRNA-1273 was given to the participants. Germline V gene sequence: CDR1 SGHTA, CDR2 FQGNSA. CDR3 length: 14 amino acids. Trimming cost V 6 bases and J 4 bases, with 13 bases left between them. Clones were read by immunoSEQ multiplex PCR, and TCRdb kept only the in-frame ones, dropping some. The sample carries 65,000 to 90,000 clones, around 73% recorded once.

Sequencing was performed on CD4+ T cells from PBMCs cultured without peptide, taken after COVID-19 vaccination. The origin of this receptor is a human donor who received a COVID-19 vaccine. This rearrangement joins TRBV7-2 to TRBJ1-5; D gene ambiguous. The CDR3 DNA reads TGTGCCAGCAGTTTAACGGGAGCAAATCAGCCCCAGCATTTT. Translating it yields CASSLTGANQPQHF.